The 31 T cell receptor beta chains in this list originate from one sample, sequenced in a study of beta chain features in type 1 diabetes. The investigators reverse transcribed all of the isolated RNA, so they sequenced expressed TCRB transcripts. The method was immunoSEQ multiplex PCR; TCRdb's version includes in-frame clones alone and lacks a portion of them. Among 970,000 or so clones listed, 17% were seen once. The sample taken for sequencing was naive CD4+ T cells from blood. The receptors were sampled from a woman under 30 in good health.

This clone was counted only a few times. The V gene is TRBV29-1, the J gene TRBJ2-2; TRBD2 might be the D (5 bases). Trimming removed 7 bases from V and 1 base from J, with 10 bases in between. CDR3 size: 13 residues. Germline values: CDR1 SQVTM, CDR2 ANQGSEA. Here the CDR3 reads CSARGLNTGELFF. CDR3 coding DNA: TGCAGCGCGCGAGGACTGAACACCGGGGAGCTGTTTTTT.

The chain recombines TRBV29-1 with TRBJ2-5; TRBD2 matches at 8 bases. The tail of the sequence fits TRBJ2-7 better, so the J call may be wrong. This CDR3 contains 14 residues. CDR1 SQVTM and CDR2 ANQGSEA come from the germline V gene. This CDR3 is CSVEGSGDSYEQYF. In nucleotides, the CDR3 is TGCAGCGTTGAGGGTAGCGGGGATTCCTACGAGCAGTACTTC.

This clone has only a few counts. This chain connects TRBV7-2 to TRBJ1-1; D remains unclear. V was cut by 5 bases and J by 0 bases, with 7 bases left in between. Germline V gene lookup returns CDR1 SGHTA and CDR2 FQGNSA. This CDR3 comprises 13 residues. The DNA of the CDR3 is TGTGCCAGCAGCGGCGGAATGAACACTGAAGCTTTCTTT. Amino acids: CASSGGMNTEAFF.

The chain couples TRBV9 to TRBJ2-2; 10 bases fit TRBD2. The CDR3 spans 14 residues. Per germline, CDR1 SGDLS and CDR2 YYNGEE. V trimming: 2 bases; J trimming: 7 bases; junction bases outside the gene matches: 2. DNA for the CDR3: TGTGCCAGCAGCGTCCTAGCGGGAGTCGGGGAGCTGTTTTTT. Its protein is CASSVLAGVGELFF.

The chain couples TRBV4-3 to TRBJ2-7; D may correspond to TRBD1 or TRBD2 (5 bases each). Germline V gene sequence: CDR1 LGHNA, CDR2 YSLEER. The CDR3 totals 17 residues. With 4 bases removed from V and 2 bases from J, the gap between germline ends came to 21 bases. CDR3 residues: CASSLHTSGTGTYEQYF. The DNA of the CDR3 is TGCGCCAGCAGCCTTCACACATCCGGGACGGGGACCTACGAGCAGTACTTC.

The chain has TRBV19 and TRBJ2-3; D ambiguous. Germline lookup yields CDR1 LNHDA and CDR2 SQIVND (reference sequence). The CDR3 covers 14 residues. V was clipped by 4 bases and J by 6 bases, with 14 bases between them. The CDR3: CASSTKKVGDTQYF. Written as DNA, the CDR3 is TGTGCCAGTAGTACAAAGAAGGTGGGCGATACGCAGTATTTT.

A few counts support this clone. The gene calls are TRBV28 and TRBJ2-1; TRBD1 aligns across 9 bases. Germline values: CDR1 MDHEN, CDR2 SYDVKM. The CDR3 is 14 amino acids. The J segment lost 5 bases and the V segment lost 3 bases, leaving 2 bases of the junction unmatched. The CDR3 is CASSFGTGNNEQFF. CDR3 bases: TGTGCCAGCAGTTTTGGGACAGGGAACAATGAGCAGTTCTTC.

This clone has just a few counts. The chain has TRBV7-9 and TRBJ2-3; D not resolved. V was pared by 1 base and J by 0 bases, with 5 bases between. Looked up from germline, CDR1 is SEHNR and CDR2 is FQNEAQ (reference sequence). CDR3 length: 14 residues. This chain's CDR3 is CASSLGDSTDTQYF. The CDR3 coding sequence is TGTGCCAGCAGCTTAGGAGACAGCACAGATACGCAGTATTTT.

In this sample, this clone turned up a few times. V is TRBV7-9 and J is TRBJ2-7; TRBD2 matches at 7 bases. Germline trimming cut 0 bases from V and 1 base from J; bases unmatched to any gene: 3. Germline-derived CDR1 and CDR2 are SEHNR and FQNEAQ (reference sequence). The CDR3 is 15 amino acids. In nucleotides, the CDR3 is TGTGCCAGCAGCTTAGCAGGGAGGGTATCCTACGAGCAGTACTTC. Its translation is CASSLAGRVSYEQYF.

V usage is TRBV2 and J usage is TRBJ2-5; D uncertain. From germline, CDR1 is SNHLY and CDR2 FYNNEI. The CDR3 length is 13 residues. Trimming stripped 8 bases from V and 0 bases from J, with 10 bases between. Written as DNA, the CDR3 is TGTGCCAGCGAGAGTGCTAACCAAGAGACCCAGTACTTC. Its protein is CASESANQETQYF.

CDR3 nucleotide sequence: TGTGCCAGCAGTTACCGGTCAACTTTCACCGGGGAGCTGTTTTTT. Protein: CASSYRSTFTGELFF. The J gene is TRBJ2-2, the V gene TRBV6-5, with D unresolved. The CDR3 has 15 residues. V lost 2 bases and J 4 bases, leaving 11 bases between the germline ends. CDR1 MNHEY and CDR2 SVGAGI come from the germline V gene.

The chain combines TRBV18 with TRBJ1-2; D perhaps matches TRBD1 (5 bases). The CDR3 contains 13 residues. Germline CDR1 and CDR2: KGHSH and LQKENI. V lost 3 bases to trimming and J lost 7 bases, with 12 bases between them. The CDR3 DNA reads TGTGCCAGCTCACCCTCCAGGGAGGTTGGCTACACCTTC. It specifies CASSPSREVGYTF.

The CDR3 bases are TGTGCCAGCAGCTTAGATGGACGAGAAAAACTGTTTTTT. Residues: CASSLDGREKLFF. The chain combines TRBV7-2 with TRBJ1-4; no firm D call. This CDR3 contains 13 residues. Germline V CDR1 and CDR2: SGHTA, FQGNSA. V lost 1 base and J 8 bases, leaving 8 bases between the germline ends.

This clone was found a few times. V is TRBV28 and J is TRBJ2-5, with D uncertain. Germline V gene data show CDR1 as MDHEN and CDR2 as SYDVKM. The CDR3 runs 17 residues. Trimming took off 4 bases at V and 5 bases at J, with 23 bases between the two ends. The CDR3: CASSSKPLRTVGETQYF. The CDR3, as DNA: TGTGCCAGCAGTTCCAAGCCGCTCAGGACGGTGGGCGAGACCCAGTACTTC.

This clone showed up just a few times. The genes are TRBV6-1 and TRBJ1-1; 9 bases fit TRBD1. Germline-derived CDR1 and CDR2 are MNHNS and SASEGT. This CDR3 has 15 amino acids. V dropped 5 bases and J dropped 0; count of bases not matched to a gene: 4. The CDR3 sequence is CASSWTGDMNTEAFF. Written as DNA, the CDR3 is TGTGCCAGCAGTTGGACAGGGGATATGAACACTGAAGCTTTCTTT.

This chain uses TRBV28 with TRBJ1-5; D call uncertain. The CDR3 runs to 14 residues. CDR1 MDHEN and CDR2 SYDVKM come from the germline V gene. V was shortened by 5 bases and J by 10 bases, with 18 bases between the two germline ends. CDR3 protein: CASSPHSVTVPQHF. The CDR3 DNA reads TGTGCCAGCAGTCCCCACTCGGTCACGGTACCCCAGCATTTT.

The gene calls are TRBV29-1 and TRBJ2-7, with D possibly TRBD1 on 6 matching bases. The CDR3 loop spans 13 amino acids. Germline V gene sequence: CDR1 SQVTM, CDR2 ANQGSEA. V gave up 4 bases and J gave up 2 bases, with 12 bases separating them. For the CDR3, the DNA is TGCAGCGTTGGACAGGCGGACACCTACGAGCAGTACTTC. This codes for CSVGQADTYEQYF.

In its sample, this clone was seen a few times. The rearrangement joins TRBV28 to TRBJ1-5; the match to TRBD1 covers 9 bases. V was clipped by 6 bases and J by 6 bases; unmatched bases: 9. The CDR3 is 15 residues long. CDR1 is MDHEN and CDR2 is SYDVKM in the germline V gene. CDR3: CASSAGTGWFQPQHF. Here the CDR3 DNA reads TGTGCCAGCAGCGCCGGGACAGGGTGGTTTCAGCCCCAGCATTTT.

In this sample, this clone turned up a few times. The V and J genes are TRBV18 and TRBJ2-1; D uncertain. Germline V lookup: CDR1 KGHSH, CDR2 LQKENI. The CDR3 loop spans 12 amino acids. Trimming stripped 2 bases from V and 6 bases from J, with 5 bases between. The CDR3 sequence is CASSPVLNEQFF. For the CDR3, the DNA is TGTGCCAGCTCACCAGTCCTCAATGAGCAGTTCTTC.

The sample holds a few counts of this clone. V gene TRBV7-9 combines with J gene TRBJ2-5, with D possibly being TRBD2 (5 bases). The CDR3 runs 16 residues. The V gene's germline CDR1 is SEHNR and CDR2 FQNEAQ (reference sequence). V shed 6 bases and J shed 4 bases, with 21 bases lying between them. The CDR3: CASRRAMGTGRETQYF. Here the CDR3 DNA reads TGTGCCAGCAGGCGGGCGATGGGCACCGGGCGAGAGACCCAGTACTTC.

The chain links TRBV6-6 to TRBJ1-5; no reliable D call. This CDR3 spans 12 amino acids. Germline-derived CDR1 and CDR2 are MNHNY and SVGAGI (reference sequence). The ends were cut back, 4 bases at V and 4 bases at J, with 5 bases in the middle. DNA of the CDR3: TGTGCCAGCAGTTTTCAAAATCAGCCCCAGCATTTT. It specifies CASSFQNQPQHF.

This clone occurred a few times. The gene calls are TRBV5-1 and TRBJ1-2, with a tentative D call TRBD1 (5 bases). The CDR3 extends over 13 amino acids. The germline CDR1 and CDR2 sequences are SGHRS and YFSETQ. Trimming cost V 2 bases and J 1 base, with 6 bases left between them. The CDR3 reads CASSLQVNYGYTF. CDR3 bases: TGCGCCAGCAGCTTACAGGTTAACTATGGCTACACCTTC.

This clone was detected only a few times. J is TRBJ2-3 and V is TRBV7-2; D might be TRBD2 (5 bases). With 8 bases removed from V and 4 bases from J, the gap between germline ends came to 16 bases. This CDR3 has 14 residues. CDR1 is SGHTA, CDR2 FQGNSA, per germline. Here the CDR3 DNA reads TGTGCCAGCGGTCCCCGGGTGCGGGCAGATACGCAGTATTTT. This sequence encodes CASGPRVRADTQYF.

This clone was seen more than once but under ten times. Other DNA variants within this sample encode the same CDR3. The rearrangement uses TRBV6-5 and TRBJ2-6, with D perhaps matching TRBD1 (5 bases). The germline CDR1 and CDR2 sequences are MNHEY and SVGAGI. This CDR3 spans 16 amino acids. Trimming cost V 0 bases and J 0 bases, with 6 bases left between them. Here the CDR3 reads CASSYSTVSGANVLTF. The CDR3 DNA is TGTGCCAGCAGTTACTCGACAGTCTCTGGGGCCAACGTCCTGACTTTC.

This clone appeared a few times. The chain couples TRBV20-1 to TRBJ2-1; D is uncertain. Germline CDR1 DFQATT, CDR2 SNEGSKA (reference sequence). The V and J ends lost 5 bases and 10 bases respectively, with 12 bases between them. The CDR3 length is 11 residues. CDR3 sequence: CSARSRGEQFF. In DNA, the CDR3 is TGCAGTGCTCGATCTAGAGGAGAGCAGTTCTTC.

The chain links TRBV19 to TRBJ2-1; D unclear. Germline V lookup: CDR1 LNHDA, CDR2 SQIVND (reference sequence). Trimming took off 0 bases at V and 9 bases at J, with 18 bases between the two ends. The CDR3 totals 16 residues. The CDR3 region is CASSIDPRGSPSEQFF. The CDR3 DNA reads as TGTGCCAGTAGTATAGATCCCCGAGGTAGTCCCAGTGAGCAGTTCTTC.

The V gene is TRBV18, the J gene TRBJ2-7; TRBD2 matches at 7 bases. V shed 2 bases, J shed 2 bases, and the junction held 6 bases outside the gene matches. The germline CDR1 and CDR2 sequences are KGHSH and LQKENI. The CDR3 length is 15 residues. CDR3 bases: TGTGCCAGCTCACCAGGGCTAGCGGCAACCTACGAGCAGTACTTC. Protein: CASSPGLAATYEQYF.

The rearrangement uses TRBV9 and TRBJ2-1; 7 positions match TRBD2. V shed 0 bases and J 8 bases; nucleotides not matched to a gene: 8. This CDR3 spans 15 amino acids. The germline V gene has CDR1 SGDLS and CDR2 YYNGEE. CDR3 sequence: CASSVAGGFGYEQFF. The CDR3 nucleotides read TGTGCCAGCAGCGTAGCGGGAGGATTTGGGTATGAGCAGTTCTTC.

The chain joins TRBV7-2 to TRBJ2-7; D uncertain. Trimming shortened V by 5 bases and J by 0 bases, and 17 bases separated the two germline ends. Germline V lookup: CDR1 SGHTA, CDR2 FQGNSA. CDR3 length: 16 amino acids. The chain's CDR3 is CASSPQSALHSYEQYF. The DNA of the CDR3 is TGTGCCAGCAGCCCTCAGTCGGCCCTCCACTCCTACGAGCAGTACTTC.

V usage is TRBV6-5 and J usage is TRBJ2-7; 10 bases agree with TRBD2. V dropped 6 bases and J dropped 3; count of bases not matched to a gene: 8. Germline V gene sequence: CDR1 MNHEY, CDR2 SVGAGI. CDR3 length: 15 amino acids. The CDR3 loop is CASRIAGGGVYEQYF. CDR3 sequence (DNA): TGTGCCAGCAGAATAGCGGGAGGTGGGGTCTACGAGCAGTACTTC.

This clone has just a few counts. CDR3 DNA: TGTGCCAGCAGCTTATCGGTTGCGGGAGGGGCCTACGAGCAGTACTTC. Its protein is CASSLSVAGGAYEQYF. V is TRBV7-2 and J is TRBJ2-7; 9 nucleotides match TRBD2. In germline, CDR1 is SGHTA, CDR2 FQGNSA. This CDR3 has 16 amino acids. With V trimmed by 2 bases and J by 2 bases, 7 bases remained unmatched.